This TCR beta chain was sequenced in a study of blood T cell repertoires in COVID-19. For the study at large: From the United States, Italy and Spain came samples of acute and convalescent COVID-19. The cDNA or gDNA used as material had been derived from T cells, B-cell-depleted T cells, or PBMCs.

CDR1 and CDR2 from the germline V gene are MNHEY and SVGAGI. J lost 4 bases, V lost 6 bases, and 5 bases had no gene match. This CDR3 spans 14 amino acids. Authors' analysis steps: Counts of nucleated cells, estimated from reference gene primer amplification, were obtained. Data came from immunoSEQ multiplex PCR; TCRdb stores just in-frame clones and leaves some out. That table gives V, J and clone size, and the DNA gave D and trimming. The sample has 100,000 or so clones; 85% to 90% are singletons. Input material: peripheral blood. This receptor was taken from an elderly woman with acute or convalescent COVID-19. The gene calls are TRBV6-5 and TRBJ1-3; 8 nucleotides match TRBD1. In DNA form, the CDR3 reads TGTGCCAGCAGCGCTACAGGGGGAGGAAACACCATATATTTT. It is translated as CASSATGGGNTIYF.